One and the same sample provided the 31 T cell receptor beta chains below, sequenced in a study of T cell changes during pregnancy in multiple sclerosis. This table comes from immunoSEQ multiplex PCR, and its TCRdb copy is limited to in-frame clones, with some not included. Of about 100,000 clones in the sample, 80% to 95% were seen once. The material sequenced was peripheral blood, taken after pregnancy. Receptor source: a female donor with multiple sclerosis, enrolled in a pregnancy study.

V and J are TRBV4-2 and TRBJ2-2; D perhaps matches TRBD1 (5 bases). This CDR3 comprises 18 residues. V lost 0 bases and J lost 5, with 19 bases in between. The V gene's germline CDR1 is LGHNA and CDR2 YNFKEQ. The CDR3: CASSQDLHGRVGTGELFF. The CDR3 DNA reads TGTGCCAGCAGCCAAGATCTCCACGGCAGGGTCGGAACCGGGGAGCTGTTTTTT.

This clone was counted between two and nine times. V usage is TRBV21-1 and J usage is TRBJ2-7; the D segment call TRBD2 is taken from the table without a DNA check. TRBV21-1 corresponds to a pseudogene. The CDR3 runs 15 residues. DNA for the CDR3: TGTGCCAGCAGCAAAGACGGGGGGTCTATCTACGAGCAGTACTTC. This encodes CASSKDGGSIYEQYF.

The J gene is TRBJ2-1, the V gene TRBV4-3, with D possibly matching TRBD1 (5 bases). Per the germline V gene, CDR1 is LGHNA and CDR2 is YSLEER. The CDR3 spans 14 residues. V lost 0 bases, J lost 8 bases, and 11 bases lay in between. The CDR3 protein is CASSQDPGSHEQFF. Here the CDR3 DNA reads TGCGCCAGCAGCCAAGATCCAGGGTCGCATGAGCAGTTCTTC.

The genes are TRBV5-3 and TRBJ1-2; no clear D. TRBV5-3 is noted as an ORF with a role that remains uncertain. Trimming removed 9 bases at V and 6 bases at J, with 15 bases between. This CDR3 spans 12 amino acids. As DNA, the CDR3 is TGTGCCAAACAGCCCCGAAGGCATGGCTACACCTTC. It specifies CAKQPRRHGYTF.

V is TRBV2 and J is TRBJ2-7; D is perhaps TRBD2 (6 bases). CDR3 length: 14 amino acids. Germline V gene sequence: CDR1 SNHLY, CDR2 FYNNEI. Trimming pared 6 bases from V and 2 bases from J, leaving 14 bases between. This CDR3 reads CASSNAGLAYEQYF. CDR3 coding DNA: TGTGCCAGCAGCAACGCGGGGTTAGCCTACGAGCAGTACTTC.

This clone appeared a single time. The chain has TRBV5-1 and TRBJ2-1; TRBD1 matches at 9 bases. V was clipped by 1 base and J by 6 bases; unmatched bases: 11. The CDR3 contains 17 residues. Germline V lookup: CDR1 SGHRS, CDR2 YFSETQ. CDR3 sequence reads: CASSLRGGQGLGNEQFF. The CDR3 DNA reads as TGCGCCAGCAGCTTGAGGGGGGGACAGGGTTTGGGCAATGAGCAGTTCTTC.

The V call is TRBV6-1, the J call TRBJ1-5; tentatively, D is TRBD1 (6 bases). The CDR3 runs 14 residues. Trimming took 3 bases from V and 6 from J, leaving 12 bases between them. The germline CDR1 and CDR2 sequences are MNHNS and SASEGT. This CDR3 is CASSEQGWVQPQHF. The CDR3 nucleotides are TGTGCCAGCAGTGAGCAGGGGTGGGTTCAGCCCCAGCATTTT.

This chain connects TRBV19 to TRBJ2-2; possibly TRBD1 for D (5 bases). V was shortened by 3 bases and J by 7 bases, with 12 bases between the two germline ends. The CDR3 spans 14 residues. Germline V gene sequence: CDR1 LNHDA, CDR2 SQIVND (reference sequence). CDR3 sequence reads: CASSIRDRIGELFF. The CDR3 nucleotides read TGTGCCAGTAGTATCCGCGACAGAATCGGGGAGCTGTTTTTT.

The V and J genes are TRBV19 and TRBJ1-1; D not resolved. Germline loops: CDR1 LNHDA, CDR2 SQIVND (reference sequence). Trimming cost V 5 bases and J 7 bases, with 11 bases left between them. CDR3 size: 12 residues. The CDR3 is CASSPGVLEAFF. The DNA for the CDR3 is TGTGCCAGTAGTCCCGGGGTCCTTGAAGCTTTCTTT.

The chain recombines TRBV28 with TRBJ2-1; possible D gene TRBD2, 5 bases. CDR1 is MDHEN and CDR2 is SYDVKM in the germline V gene. The ends were cut back, 5 bases at V and 7 bases at J, with 15 bases in the middle. This CDR3 has 14 residues. CDR3 nucleotides: TGTGCCAGCAGTCCACGGGGTTTTACGAATGAGCAGTTCTTC. This encodes CASSPRGFTNEQFF.

This chain connects TRBV9 to TRBJ2-3, with a weak D call TRBD2 (6 bases). There are 16 residues in the CDR3. V lost 0 bases and J lost 1, with 12 bases in between. Germline CDR1 and CDR2: SGDLS and YYNGEE. The CDR3 loop is CASSVGAGGRTDTQYF. The DNA for the CDR3 is TGTGCCAGCAGCGTAGGGGCCGGGGGACGCACAGATACGCAGTATTTT.

The chain carries TRBV30 and TRBJ1-1; 9 nucleotides agree with TRBD1. V gave up 2 bases and J gave up 5 bases; unmatched junction bases: 3. The CDR3 covers 13 residues. The germline CDR1 and CDR2 sequences are GTSNPN and SVGIG (reference sequence). CDR3 nucleotides: TGTGCCTGGAGTCTGGGGACAGGGACTGAAGCTTTCTTT. It encodes CAWSLGTGTEAFF.

This chain connects TRBV19 to TRBJ1-3, with TRBD1 matching 7 bases. The germline V gene has CDR1 LNHDA and CDR2 SQIVND (reference sequence). Trimming took 3 bases from V and 1 from J; bases not matched to a gene: 6. CDR3 length: 16 residues. The CDR3 DNA is TGTGCCAGTAGTATCGGAGGCAGGGGGTCTGGAAACACCATATATTTT. It is translated as CASSIGGRGSGNTIYF.

The V gene is TRBV6-1, the J gene TRBJ2-7; D is undetermined. CDR3 length: 12 residues. Germline lookup yields CDR1 MNHNS and CDR2 SASEGT. V was trimmed by 3 bases and J by 3 bases, leaving 6 bases between them. As DNA, the CDR3 is TGTGCCAGCAGTGACAGTTACTACGAGCAGTACTTC. It codes for CASSDSYYEQYF.

For the CDR3, the DNA is TGTGCCAGCAGCTCCGGGGGGCCAAACAATGAGCAGTTCTTC. Translation gives CASSSGGPNNEQFF. The chain is built from TRBV5-6 and TRBJ2-1, with a possible D match to TRBD2 (7 bases). CDR1 and CDR2 (germline): SGHDT, YYEEEE. V dropped 3 bases and J dropped 5 bases, with 12 bases sitting between them. This CDR3 has 14 residues.

The V gene is TRBV11-3, the J gene TRBJ2-7; D gene ambiguous. Germline assignment: CDR1 SGHNT and CDR2 YENEEA. V lost 11 bases and J lost 1, with 18 bases in between. There are 14 residues in the CDR3. The CDR3 is CASQTQELSYEQYF. CDR3 nucleotide sequence: TGTGCCTCTCAGACCCAGGAATTATCCTACGAGCAGTACTTC.

This chain uses TRBV4-2 with TRBJ1-1; 8 nucleotides align to TRBD1. CDR3 length equals 15 residues. Germline CDR1 is LGHNA and CDR2 is YNFKEQ. Unmatched junction bases numbered 10, after V lost 4 bases and J lost 6 bases. This CDR3 reads CASSPRTGSFSEAFF. The CDR3 DNA sequence: TGTGCCAGCAGCCCGAGGACAGGGTCTTTCTCTGAAGCTTTCTTT.

The chain is built from TRBV27 and TRBJ2-4, with a possible D match to TRBD2 (6 bases). V lost 8 bases, J lost 1 base, and 6 bases lay in between. From germline, CDR1 is MNHEY and CDR2 SMNVEV (reference sequence). The CDR3 runs 12 residues. The CDR3: CASGGAKNIQYF. In DNA, the CDR3 is TGTGCCAGCGGGGGGGCCAAAAACATTCAGTACTTC.

The J gene is TRBJ1-1, the V gene TRBV6-5; 7 bases agree with TRBD1. The CDR3 consists of 13 residues. Looked up from germline, CDR1 is MNHEY and CDR2 is SVGAGI. The V gene end was trimmed by 6 bases and the J gene end by 3 bases; junction bases not matched to a gene: 4. CDR3 in DNA: TGTGCCAGCAGCACTGACAGGGACACTGAAGCTTTCTTT. It specifies CASSTDRDTEAFF.

The rearrangement uses TRBV4-3 and TRBJ2-7; maybe TRBD2 (5 bases). Germline-derived CDR1 and CDR2 are LGHNA and YSLEER. This CDR3 is built from 13 residues. V was trimmed by 2 bases and J by 3 bases, leaving 8 bases between them. The CDR3 nucleotides are TGCGCCAGCAGCCAAAACCGGGACTACGAGCAGTACTTC. Translation gives CASSQNRDYEQYF.

The rearrangement links TRBV5-1 to TRBJ1-3; D gene ambiguous. Trimming left V 4 bases short and J 4 bases short, with 15 bases between. From germline, CDR1 is SGHRS and CDR2 YFSETQ. This CDR3 contains 15 residues. As DNA, the CDR3 is TGCGCCAGCAGCCCTAAACCTCTAACGGGAAACACCATATATTTT. Protein sequence: CASSPKPLTGNTIYF. Drawing the rest from reference TRBV5-1 and TRBJ1-3, the complete variable domain is KAGVTQTPRYLIKTRGQQVTLSCSPISGHRSVSWYQQTPGQGLQFLFEYFSETQRNKGNFPGRFSGRQFSNSRSEMNVSTLELGDSALYLCASSPKPLTGNTIYFGEGSWLTVV.

The chain has TRBV6-6 and TRBJ2-1; 10 positions agree with TRBD2. V shed 9 bases, J shed 10 bases, and the junction held 12 bases outside the gene matches. The V gene's germline CDR1 is MNHNY and CDR2 SVGAGI (reference sequence). The CDR3 runs 14 residues. The DNA of the CDR3 is TGTGCCAGTACCGGGACTAGCGCGATCCAGGAGCAGTTCTTC. This translates into CASTGTSAIQEQFF.

The chain employs TRBV7-9 and TRBJ1-1, with D uncertain. Germline lookup yields CDR1 SEHNR and CDR2 FQNEAQ (reference sequence). The V end lost 3 bases, the J end lost 0 bases, and 8 bases lay between the germline ends. The CDR3 sequence is 14 residues long. CDR3 sequence (DNA): TGTGCCAGCAGCTTGACTAGAATGAACACTGAAGCTTTCTTT. Translation: CASSLTRMNTEAFF.

V gene TRBV5-1 combines with J gene TRBJ2-5; 7 positions match TRBD1. Germline V gives CDR1 SGHRS, CDR2 YFSETQ. CDR3 length: 16 amino acids. V gave up 0 bases and J gave up 3 bases; unmatched junction bases: 8. CDR3 amino acids: CASSLGVRDSEETQYF. The CDR3 nucleotides read TGCGCCAGCAGCTTGGGAGTTCGGGACAGTGAAGAGACCCAGTACTTC.

The chain links TRBV19 to TRBJ1-5; unclear D gene. Between the trimmed V and J ends, which lost 7 bases and 6 bases, there was a span of 10 bases. CDR1 and CDR2 (germline): LNHDA, SQIVND (reference sequence). The CDR3 consists of 12 residues. CDR3 region: CASTRETQPQHF. For the CDR3, the DNA is TGTGCCAGTACCCGGGAGACTCAGCCCCAGCATTTT.

CDR3 region: CAGPGGEGNQPQHF. In DNA form, the CDR3 reads TGTGCCGGACCAGGGGGCGAGGGCAATCAGCCCCAGCATTTT. The V and J genes are TRBV9 and TRBJ1-5; 8 bases align to TRBD1. This CDR3 contains 14 residues. After removal of 10 bases from V and 2 bases from J, the junction contained 8 bases not matched to a gene. Germline V CDR1 and CDR2: SGDLS, YYNGEE.

V usage is TRBV7-9 and J usage is TRBJ2-7; 7 nucleotides line up with TRBD2. After removal of 3 bases from V and 5 bases from J, the junction contained 10 bases not matched to a gene. Germline CDR1 SEHNR, CDR2 FQNEAQ (reference sequence). The CDR3 covers 15 residues. CDR3 DNA: TGTGCCAGCAGCTTGGGAGGGCAGGGTATAGACGAGCAGTACTTC. Protein sequence: CASSLGGQGIDEQYF.

V and J are TRBV28 and TRBJ1-2; D might be TRBD1 (6 bases). CDR1 is MDHEN, CDR2 SYDVKM, per germline. The CDR3 is 13 residues long. V lost 6 bases to trimming and J lost 2 bases, with 10 bases between them. The DNA of the CDR3 is TGTGCCAGCAGCCACACAGGGAACTATGGCTACACCTTC. Amino acids: CASSHTGNYGYTF.

The chain joins TRBV5-1 to TRBJ1-3, with 9 nucleotides matching TRBD1. The J segment lost 4 bases and the V segment lost 5 bases, leaving 10 bases of the junction unmatched. Germline CDR1 SGHRS, CDR2 YFSETQ. The CDR3 length is 16 residues. CDR3 sequence: CASSFVQGARGNTIYF. DNA of the CDR3: TGCGCCAGCAGTTTCGTACAGGGGGCCAGAGGAAACACCATATATTTT.

V is TRBV5-4 and J is TRBJ1-1; tentatively, D is TRBD1 (5 bases). The germline V gene has CDR1 SGHNT and CDR2 YYREEE (reference sequence). V dropped 4 bases and J dropped 7 bases, with 14 bases sitting between them. The CDR3 has 13 residues. The CDR3 DNA reads as TGTGCCAGCAGCCCCTGGTTAGGGGATGAAGCTTTCTTT. This encodes CASSPWLGDEAFF.

This clone was seen a single time. The V gene is TRBV5-1, the J gene TRBJ1-1, with D perhaps matching TRBD1 (5 bases). This CDR3 is built from 17 residues. Germline V gene sequence: CDR1 SGHRS, CDR2 YFSETQ. Trimming pared 3 bases from V and 8 bases from J, leaving 26 bases between. CDR3 protein: CASSSQTLGHTQREAFF. In nucleotides, the CDR3 is TGCGCCAGCAGCTCCCAAACTCTCGGACACACGCAAAGAGAAGCTTTCTTT. Filled out from reference TRBV5-1 and TRBJ1-1, the complete variable domain reads KAGVTQTPRYLIKTRGQQVTLSCSPISGHRSVSWYQQTPGQGLQFLFEYFSETQRNKGNFPGRFSGRQFSNSRSEMNVSTLELGDSALYLCASSSQTLGHTQREAFFGQGTRLTVV.